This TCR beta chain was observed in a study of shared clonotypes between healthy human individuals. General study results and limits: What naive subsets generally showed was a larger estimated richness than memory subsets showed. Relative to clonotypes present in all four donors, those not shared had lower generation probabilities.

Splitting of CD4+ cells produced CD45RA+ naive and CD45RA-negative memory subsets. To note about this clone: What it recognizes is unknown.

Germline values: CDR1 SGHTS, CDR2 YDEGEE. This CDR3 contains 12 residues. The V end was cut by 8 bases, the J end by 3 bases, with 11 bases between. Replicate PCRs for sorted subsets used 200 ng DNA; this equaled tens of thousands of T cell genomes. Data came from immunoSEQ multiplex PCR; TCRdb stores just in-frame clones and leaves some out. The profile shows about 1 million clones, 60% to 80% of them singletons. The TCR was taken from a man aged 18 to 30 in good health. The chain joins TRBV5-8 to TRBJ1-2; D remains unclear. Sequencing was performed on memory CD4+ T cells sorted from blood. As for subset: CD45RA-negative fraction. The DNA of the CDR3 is TGTGCCAGTAGTCGGGCTGACTATGGCTACACCTTC. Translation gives CASSRADYGYTF.